What follows are 22 T cell receptor beta chains derived from one specimen sequenced in a study of blood T cell repertoires in COVID-19. This table comes from immunoSEQ multiplex PCR, and its TCRdb copy is limited to in-frame clones, with some not included. The table lists 100,000 or so clones, approximately 86% of them singletons. Input material: peripheral blood. These receptors all come from a woman in her sixties or seventies with acute or convalescent COVID-19.

V is TRBV7-6 and J is TRBJ2-5; D unresolved. The ends were cut back, 5 bases at V and 4 bases at J, with 17 bases in the middle. Germline values: CDR1 SGHVS, CDR2 FNYEAQ. The CDR3 covers 15 residues. CDR3 in DNA: TGTGCCAGCAGCCCCTCACCTGCGACGGGAGAGACCCAGTACTTC. It is translated as CASSPSPATGETQYF.

The CDR3 loop is CASSLWGQGGNIQYF. DNA for the CDR3: TGTGCCAGCAGCTTATGGGGACAGGGAGGGAACATTCAGTACTTC. The rearrangement joins TRBV7-2 to TRBJ2-4, with 9 bases that match TRBD1. The V segment lost 2 bases and the J segment 7 bases; nucleotides outside the gene matches: 6. This CDR3 contains 15 residues. Germline CDR1 and CDR2: SGHTA and FQGNSA.

The rearrangement uses TRBV21-1 and TRBJ2-7; the D call TRBD2 from the table was never checked on the DNA. TRBV21-1 is noted as a pseudogene. The CDR3 spans 13 residues. Written as DNA, the CDR3 is TGTGCCCCCGGCCCGGGAGGTCGTCCCGAGCAGTACTTC. Its translation: CAPGPGGRPEQYF.

Only one count was recorded for this clone. The chain carries TRBV6-2 or TRBV6-3 and TRBJ2-4; TRBD1 matches at 10 bases. The CDR3 consists of 14 residues. Germline V gene sequence: CDR1 MNHEY, CDR2 SVGEGT. The V gene end was trimmed by 2 bases and the J gene end by 9 bases; junction bases not matched to a gene: 4. In nucleotides, the CDR3 is TGTGCCAGCAGTTACGCGGGACAGGGGAGCATTCAGTACTTC. Protein sequence: CASSYAGQGSIQYF.

This clone was seen more than once but under ten times. The rearrangement joins TRBV30 to TRBJ2-3; D is unresolved. The CDR3 has 13 amino acids. Between the trimmed V and J ends, which lost 1 base and 4 bases, there was a span of 9 bases. The germline V gene has CDR1 GTSNPN and CDR2 SVGIG (reference sequence). The CDR3 reads CAWSGLSSDTQYF. The DNA for the CDR3 is TGTGCCTGGAGTGGACTGAGCTCAGATACGCAGTATTTT.

The rearrangement uses TRBV9 and TRBJ2-3; TRBD2 agrees at 12 bases. The CDR3 sequence is 17 residues long. Germline assignment: CDR1 SGDLS and CDR2 YYNGEE. V shed 4 bases and J 2 bases; nucleotides not matched to a gene: 8. CDR3 coding DNA: TGTGCCAGCAGCTACGGACTAGCGGGGAGCATCACAGATACGCAGTATTTT. This codes for CASSYGLAGSITDTQYF.

J is TRBJ1-5 and V is TRBV12-3 or TRBV12-4; D might be TRBD1 (5 bases). The CDR3 spans 13 residues. The V end lost 6 bases, the J end lost 5 bases, and 11 bases lay between the germline ends. CDR3 bases: TGTGCCAGCAGGGCAGGGCCTGATCAGCCCCAGCATTTT. Translating it yields CASRAGPDQPQHF.

This clone was recorded only once. The chain employs TRBV6-6 and TRBJ2-3, with TRBD1 identical over 8 bases. Losses at the gene ends were 7 bases for V and 4 bases for J; bases not matched to a gene: 4. The CDR3 consists of 13 residues. CDR1 is MNHNY and CDR2 is SVGAGI in the germline V gene (reference sequence). This CDR3 is CASTQGAADTQYF. As DNA, the CDR3 is TGTGCCAGCACCCAGGGGGCAGCAGATACGCAGTATTTT.

This clone was counted between two and nine times. This chain uses TRBV6-4 with TRBJ2-1; D gene ambiguous. The V gene's germline CDR1 is MRHNA and CDR2 SNTAGT. V was cut by 2 bases and J by 9 bases, with 14 bases left in between. The CDR3 loop spans 14 amino acids. The CDR3 sequence: CASSDGLAVGEQFF. CDR3 bases: TGTGCCAGCAGTGACGGGTTAGCTGTCGGTGAGCAGTTCTTC.

The V and J genes are TRBV20-1 and TRBJ2-2, with 9 bases aligning to TRBD2. The CDR3 is made up of 15 amino acids. Looked up from germline, CDR1 is DFQATT and CDR2 is SNEGSKA (reference sequence). V was pared by 3 bases and J by 3 bases, with 5 bases of the junction left unmatched. In DNA, the CDR3 is TGCAGTGCTAGTCGAGCGGGAGGTTACACCGGGGAGCTGTTTTTT. Its protein product is CSASRAGGYTGELFF.

The chain is built from TRBV6-5 and TRBJ1-3, with 9 positions matching TRBD1. The CDR3 is 16 amino acids. Germline V gene lookup returns CDR1 MNHEY and CDR2 SVGAGI. Unmatched junction bases numbered 4, after V lost 0 bases and J lost 4 bases. The CDR3 loop reads CASSYSGTGLGNTIYF. CDR3 bases: TGTGCCAGCAGTTACTCCGGGACAGGGCTAGGAAACACCATATATTTT.

The rearrangement links TRBV28 to TRBJ2-2; tentatively, D is TRBD1 (5 bases). Trimming cost V 5 bases and J 7 bases, with 23 bases left between them. The CDR3 runs 17 residues. Germline loops: CDR1 MDHEN, CDR2 SYDVKM. The CDR3 here is CASSGISDSFRGGELFF. The CDR3 coding sequence is TGTGCCAGCAGTGGAATATCCGACAGCTTTAGGGGCGGGGAGCTGTTTTTT.

V is TRBV11-2 and J is TRBJ1-2; 7 nucleotides match TRBD1. V gave up 5 bases and J gave up 4 bases; unmatched junction bases: 10. The CDR3 runs 15 residues. In germline, CDR1 is SGHAT, CDR2 FQNNGV. The CDR3: CASSPGTAGGYGYTF. CDR3 in DNA: TGTGCCAGCAGCCCCGGGACAGCGGGGGGCTATGGCTACACCTTC.

V is TRBV9 and J is TRBJ2-1; 12 positions match TRBD2. J lost 1 base, V lost 4 bases, and 3 bases had no gene match. CDR1 and CDR2 (germline): SGDLS, YYNGEE. This CDR3 spans 16 amino acids. Here the CDR3 DNA reads TGTGCCAGCAGCAAACTAGCGGGAGGATCCTACAATGAGCAGTTCTTC. Its protein is CASSKLAGGSYNEQFF. Filled out from reference TRBV9 and TRBJ2-1, the complete variable domain reads DSGVTQTPKHLITATGQRVTLRCSPRSGDLSVYWYQQSLDQGLQFLIQYYNGEERAKGNILERFSAQQFPDLHSELNLSSLELGDSALYFCASSKLAGGSYNEQFFGPGTRLTVL.

This clone was seen only a few times. The chain recombines TRBV30 with TRBJ1-5; no firm D call. Deletions cut 4 bases from V and 0 bases from J, with 10 bases between. CDR1 is GTSNPN, CDR2 SVGIG, per germline (reference sequence). This CDR3 comprises 14 residues. CDR3 amino acids: CAWKGGYSNQPQHF. In nucleotides, the CDR3 is TGTGCCTGGAAGGGAGGGTATAGCAATCAGCCCCAGCATTTT.

This clone was picked up one time. V and J are TRBV19 and TRBJ2-1; 11 nucleotides line up with TRBD2. Germline V gives CDR1 LNHDA, CDR2 SQIVND (reference sequence). The CDR3 loop spans 15 amino acids. With V trimmed by 5 bases and J by 5 bases, 5 bases remained unmatched. CDR3 bases: TGTGCCAGTAGTTCCGGGACTAGCGGCCACAATGAGCAGTTCTTC. As protein: CASSSGTSGHNEQFF.

This clone has a handful of counts. The chain combines TRBV18 with TRBJ2-7; TRBD1 aligns across 8 bases. Germline CDR1 is KGHSH and CDR2 is LQKENI. V was pared by 4 bases and J by 5 bases, with 7 bases of the junction left unmatched. CDR3 length equals 14 residues. CDR3 coding DNA: TGTGCCAGCTCACTCGGCCAGGGGGCCAACGAGCAGTACTTC. Its translation: CASSLGQGANEQYF.

The V and J genes are TRBV3-1 (or the pseudogene TRBV3-2) and TRBJ1-3; D is unclear. The ends were cut back, 0 bases at V and 0 bases at J, with 6 bases in the middle. Looked up from germline, CDR1 is LGHDT and CDR2 is YNNKEL (reference sequence). This CDR3 is built from 15 residues. CDR3 loop: CASSQEILSGNTIYF. The CDR3 nucleotides are TGTGCCAGCAGCCAAGAGATACTCTCTGGAAACACCATATATTTT.

V usage is TRBV5-1 and J usage is TRBJ2-5; a possible D gene is TRBD1 (6 bases). CDR1 and CDR2 (germline): SGHRS, YFSETQ. Deletions cut 4 bases from V and 1 base from J, with 14 bases between. The CDR3 loop spans 15 amino acids. The DNA for the CDR3 is TGCGCCAGCAGCCCGCCGGGACACCTCCAAGAGACCCAGTACTTC. Residues: CASSPPGHLQETQYF.

This clone was found a few times. Distinct nucleotide sequences in the sample also encode this CDR3. The V and J genes are TRBV12-3 or TRBV12-4 and TRBJ1-4, with a possible D match to TRBD1 (5 bases). Trimming left V 1 base short and J 8 bases short, with 8 bases between. This CDR3 contains 13 residues. CDR3 in amino acids: CASSLEGAEKLFF. DNA of the CDR3: TGTGCCAGCAGTTTAGAAGGGGCCGAAAAACTGTTTTTT.

This chain connects TRBV6-5 to TRBJ1-5, with 7 bases fitting TRBD1. CDR3 length: 14 amino acids. J lost 2 bases, V lost 6 bases, and 4 bases had no gene match. CDR1 MNHEY and CDR2 SVGAGI come from the germline V gene. The CDR3, as DNA: TGTGCCAGCAGGATCGGACAGGGCAATCAGCCCCAGCATTTT. Its translation is CASRIGQGNQPQHF.

V usage is TRBV7-3 and J usage is TRBJ1-6; D may be TRBD1 (6 bases). The CDR3 loop spans 14 amino acids. V lost 3 bases to trimming and J lost 7 bases, with 10 bases between them. Germline CDR1 and CDR2: SGHTA and FQGTGA. The CDR3: CASSFQGQNSPLHF. In DNA form, the CDR3 reads TGTGCCAGCAGCTTCCAGGGGCAAAATTCACCCCTCCACTTT. Full variable domain (missing parts from reference TRBV7-3 and TRBJ1-6): GAGVSQTPSNKVTEKGKYVELRCDPISGHTALYWYRQSLGQGPEFLIYFQGTGAADDSGLPNDRFFAVRPEGSVSTLKIQRTERGDSAVYLCASSFQGQNSPLHFGNGTRLTVT.